This TCR beta chain is drawn from a study of response to subunit inactivated influenza vaccine. TCRdb processed the RT-PCR reads anew with MiXCR; each CDR3 protein has one entry. The profile covers more than 550,000 distinct CDR3 sequences, with roughly 12% appearing a single time and roughly 9.6% taken by the ten largest. The V gene's germline CDR1 is SGHDT and CDR2 YYEEEE. V was cut by 1 base and J by 3 bases, with 9 bases left in between. CDR3 length: 14 residues. Another study also made use of these data, one on T cells expressing NK-cell markers. That study reports: TCR beta libraries carry UMIs added by 5'RACE template switching. Sorted CD3+CD56+NKG2C+, CD3+CD56+NKG2C- and CD3+CD56-NKG2C+ T cells supplied TCR beta repertoires. The authors restricted sorting to alpha-beta TCR T cells with an anti-gamma-delta TCR antibody in several experiments. Where a few donors were concerned, these clonotypes also led the CD3+CD56-NKG2C+ fraction.

Source: PBMCs from blood, taken on the day of vaccination. This sequence joins TRBV5-6 and TRBJ2-3; no reliable D call. This TCR was sampled from a man aged 45-65 years who received an inactivated influenza vaccine. The CDR3 reads CASSLTGDTDTQYF. DNA for the CDR3: TGTGCCAGCAGCTTGACGGGTGATACAGATACGCAGTATTTT.